The 14 T cell receptor beta chains in this list originate from one sample, sequenced in a study of identical twins (dated by TCRdb to about 2016). The library was built by means of 5' RACE. The listed sequencing device is Illumina HiSeq 2000. TCRdb trimmed public reads at Q25 via fastp, called clones via MiXCR and kept in-frame beta chains. Rows are unified per CDR3 protein, each entry keeping the most common DNA and genes. This sample holds some 630,000 distinct CDR3 sequences; less than 9% were observed only once. Jointly, the top ten make up around 1.6% of the sample. The sample was also reused in another study, on yellow fever vaccine responses in identical twins.

Input material: PBMCs. The receptors derive from a woman aged 18-29 years in good health.

The chain carries TRBV5-1 and TRBJ2-1; D uncertain. V was shortened by 0 bases and J by 0 bases, with 10 bases between the two germline ends. This CDR3 has 16 amino acids. Germline V gives CDR1 SGHRS, CDR2 YFSETQ. The CDR3 nucleotides read TGCGCCAGCAGCTTGGCCCCAGATCACTCCTACAATGAGCAGTTCTTC. It encodes CASSLAPDHSYNEQFF. Full variable domain (outside the CDR3, taken from reference TRBV5-1 and TRBJ2-1): KAGVTQTPRYLIKTRGQQVTLSCSPISGHRSVSWYQQTPGQGLQFLFEYFSETQRNKGNFPGRFSGRQFSNSRSEMNVSTLELGDSALYLCASSLAPDHSYNEQFFGPGTRLTVL.

This clonotype was counted ten times or more. This chain links TRBV29-1 with TRBJ1-1; D is uncertain. The CDR3 spans 14 residues. V was shortened by 0 bases and J by 3 bases, with 11 bases between the two germline ends. CDR1 and CDR2 from the germline V gene are SQVTM and ANQGSEA. CDR3 in DNA: TGCAGCGTTGAAGACCCCCCCTCGGACACTGAAGCTTTCTTT. Residues: CSVEDPPSDTEAFF. The whole variable domain, remainder taken from reference TRBV29-1 and TRBJ1-1, is SAVISQKPSRDICQRGTSLTIQCQVDSQVTMMFWYRQQPGQSLTLIATANQGSEATYESGFVIDKFPISRPNLTFSTLTVSNMSPEDSSIYLCSVEDPPSDTEAFFGQGTRLTVV.

This clonotype turned up a few times. V usage is TRBV5-5 and J usage is TRBJ1-1; 9 bases are a match to TRBD1. The V segment lost 3 bases and the J segment 0 bases; nucleotides outside the gene matches: 9. The CDR3 totals 17 residues. In germline, CDR1 is SGHKS, CDR2 YYEKEE (reference sequence). As DNA, the CDR3 is TGTGCCAGCAGCTCCGCTTGGACAGGGGCGATGAACACTGAAGCTTTCTTT. This codes for CASSSAWTGAMNTEAFF.

The chain links TRBV7-2 to TRBJ1-2; D is unclear. Deletions cut 5 bases from V and 6 bases from J, with 16 bases between. The CDR3 is 14 residues long. Germline CDR1 SGHTA, CDR2 FQGNSA. The CDR3 sequence is CASSAVSGTNGYTF. CDR3 in DNA: TGTGCCAGCAGCGCCGTTTCAGGAACCAATGGCTACACCTTC.

This clonotype was found a few times. The chain employs TRBV20-1 and TRBJ2-1; 8 positions match TRBD2. Germline loops: CDR1 DFQATT, CDR2 SNEGSKA (reference sequence). The CDR3 extends over 15 amino acids. J gave up 2 bases and V 2 bases, and 5 bases lay outside the gene matches. The DNA for the CDR3 is TGCAGTGCTAGACCGGGACTAGTGCCCTACAATGAGCAGTTCTTC. It codes for CSARPGLVPYNEQFF.

V gene TRBV20-1 combines with J gene TRBJ2-3, with 9 bases lining up with TRBD1. Germline loops: CDR1 DFQATT, CDR2 SNEGSKA (reference sequence). The length of the CDR3 is 16 residues. Germline trimming cut 3 bases from V and 4 bases from J; bases unmatched to any gene: 11. CDR3 sequence reads: CSASTPGQGSPDTQYF. In nucleotides, the CDR3 is TGCAGTGCTAGTACACCGGGACAGGGCTCTCCAGATACGCAGTATTTT.

This sequence joins TRBV15 and TRBJ2-1, with D perhaps matching TRBD1 (6 bases). V gave up 0 bases and J gave up 4 bases, with 10 bases separating them. CDR3 length: 15 residues. Germline V gives CDR1 LNHNV, CDR2 YYDKDF (reference sequence). CDR3 DNA sequence: TGTGCCACCAGCAGAGACTATAGGGGGTACAATGAGCAGTTCTTC. Translation gives CATSRDYRGYNEQFF. The whole variable domain, remainder taken from reference TRBV15 and TRBJ2-1, is DAMVIQNPRYQVTQFGKPVTLSCSQTLNHNVMYWYQQKSSQAPKLLFHYYDKDFNNEADTPDNFQSRRPNTSFCFLDIRSPGLGDTAMYLCATSRDYRGYNEQFFGPGTRLTVL.

This sequence joins TRBV12-3 or TRBV12-4 and TRBJ2-7; D may match TRBD1 or TRBD2 (7 bases each). CDR3 length equals 14 residues. V lost 5 bases, J lost 3 bases, and 14 bases lay in between. Here the CDR3 DNA reads TGTGCCAGCAGTCCACAGGGGAGGGGCTACGAGCAGTACTTC. Translation: CASSPQGRGYEQYF.

This clonotype occurred many times. This chain links TRBV12-3 or TRBV12-4 with TRBJ1-6; the match to TRBD1 covers 9 bases. The CDR3 spans 13 residues. V was pared by 5 bases and J by 8 bases, with 1 base of the junction left unmatched. The CDR3 nucleotides are TGTGCCAGCAGTAGGACAGGGGATTCACCCCTCCACTTT. The encoded protein is CASSRTGDSPLHF.

The CDR3 coding sequence is TGTGCCAGCAGCTCCGCGGGGGGTAGCGGTTCCTACAATGAGCAGTTCTTC. Protein sequence: CASSSAGGSGSYNEQFF. The chain has TRBV7-9 and TRBJ2-1, with 8 nucleotides matching TRBD2. Germline V lookup: CDR1 SEHNR, CDR2 FQNEAQ (reference sequence). With V trimmed by 4 bases and J by 1 base, 9 bases remained unmatched. This CDR3 has 17 residues.

The chain recombines TRBV24-1 with TRBJ1-1; 7 bases fit TRBD1. Trimming removed 7 bases from V and 3 bases from J; junction bases left unmatched: 13. The CDR3 loop spans 16 amino acids. Germline V gene lookup returns CDR1 KGHDR and CDR2 SFDVKD. CDR3 bases: TGTGCCACCAGCCCAGGGGGGGCGCAGATGTACACTGAAGCTTTCTTT. It yields the protein CATSPGGAQMYTEAFF.

In its sample, this clonotype was seen many times. The chain carries TRBV2 and TRBJ1-5, with D possibly being TRBD1 (6 bases). Germline V gene lookup returns CDR1 SNHLY and CDR2 FYNNEI. The CDR3 contains 18 residues. Trimming left V 6 bases short and J 0 bases short, with 21 bases between. The CDR3 DNA sequence: TGTGCCAGCAGGAGGGGGACCCTTGGGCCCCGTAGCAATCAGCCCCAGCATTTT. Translated, it gives CASRRGTLGPRSNQPQHF.

The chain uses TRBV15 and TRBJ1-2; perhaps TRBD1 as D (5 bases). This CDR3 region has 13 residues. Germline V gene data show CDR1 as LNHNV and CDR2 as YYDKDF (reference sequence). V was trimmed by 8 bases and J by 7 bases, leaving 17 bases between them. This CDR3 is CATSTRGGSGYTF. The CDR3 region has the DNA TGTGCCACCTCTACCCGGGGCGGCTCTGGCTACACCTTC.

The rearrangement joins TRBV6-2 or TRBV6-3 to TRBJ1-2, with 7 bases aligning to TRBD1. J lost 4 bases, V lost 5 bases, and 1 base had no gene match. Germline CDR1 MNHEY, CDR2 SVGEGT. The CDR3 has 12 residues. The CDR3 DNA reads TGTGCCAGCAGTGCAGGGGGCTATGGCTACACCTTC. It specifies CASSAGGYGYTF.